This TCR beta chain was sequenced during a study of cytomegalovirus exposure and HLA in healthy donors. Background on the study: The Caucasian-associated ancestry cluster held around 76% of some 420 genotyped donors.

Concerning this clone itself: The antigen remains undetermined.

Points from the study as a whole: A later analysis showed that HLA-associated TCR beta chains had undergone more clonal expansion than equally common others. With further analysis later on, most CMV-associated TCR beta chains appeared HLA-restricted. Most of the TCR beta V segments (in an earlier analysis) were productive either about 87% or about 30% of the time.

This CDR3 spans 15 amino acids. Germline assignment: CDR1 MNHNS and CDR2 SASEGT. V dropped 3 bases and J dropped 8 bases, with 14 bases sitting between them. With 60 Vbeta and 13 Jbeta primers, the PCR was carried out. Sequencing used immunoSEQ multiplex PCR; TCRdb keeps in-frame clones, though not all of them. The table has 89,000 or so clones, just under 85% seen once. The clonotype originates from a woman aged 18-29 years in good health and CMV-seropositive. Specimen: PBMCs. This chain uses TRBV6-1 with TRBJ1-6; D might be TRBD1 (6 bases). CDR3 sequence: CASSESQGHYSPLHF. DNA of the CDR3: TGTGCCAGCAGTGAGTCACAGGGCCATTATTCACCCCTCCACTTT.